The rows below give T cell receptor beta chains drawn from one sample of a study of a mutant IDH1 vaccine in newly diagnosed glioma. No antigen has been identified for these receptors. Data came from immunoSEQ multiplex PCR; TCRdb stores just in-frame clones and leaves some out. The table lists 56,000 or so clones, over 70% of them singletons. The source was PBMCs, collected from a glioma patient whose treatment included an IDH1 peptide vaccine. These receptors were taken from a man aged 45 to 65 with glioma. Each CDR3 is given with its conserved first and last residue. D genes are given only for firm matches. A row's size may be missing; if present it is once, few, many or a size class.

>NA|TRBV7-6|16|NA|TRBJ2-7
CASSSRDKGPGYEQYF
TGTGCCAGCAGCTCGCGGGATAAAGGACCGGGCTACGAGCAGTACTTC
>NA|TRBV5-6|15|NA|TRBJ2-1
CASSSGPLSYNEQFF
TGTGCCAGCAGCTCGGGACCCCTCTCCTACAATGAGCAGTTCTTC
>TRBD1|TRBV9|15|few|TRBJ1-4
CASSVAYRGDEKLFF
TGTGCCAGCAGCGTAGCGTACAGGGGGGATGAAAAACTGTTTTTT
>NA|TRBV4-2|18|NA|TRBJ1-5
CASSVAGSGYLGNQPQHF
TGTGCCAGCAGCGTGGCAGGCAGCGGGTATTTGGGCAATCAGCCCCAGCATTTT
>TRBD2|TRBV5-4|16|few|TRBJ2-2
CASSPSGGGWTGELFF
TGTGCCAGCAGCCCTAGCGGGGGGGGTTGGACCGGGGAGCTGTTTTTT
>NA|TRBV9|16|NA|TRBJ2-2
CASSVVGGRGTGELFF
TGTGCCAGCAGCGTAGTCGGGGGTCGGGGCACCGGGGAGCTGTTTTTT
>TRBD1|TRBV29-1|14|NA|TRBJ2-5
CSVSAQGARQTQYF
TGCAGCGTTTCGGCCCAGGGGGCGCGACAGACCCAGTACTTC
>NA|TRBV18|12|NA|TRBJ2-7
CASSVVDDEQYF
TGTGCCAGCTCAGTTGTAGATGACGAGCAGTACTTC
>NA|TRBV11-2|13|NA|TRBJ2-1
CASGVPNYNEQFF
TGTGCCAGCGGGGTCCCGAACTACAATGAGCAGTTCTTC
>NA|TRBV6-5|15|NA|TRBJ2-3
CASSPVGQGADTQYF
TGTGCCAGCAGTCCCGTTGGGCAGGGAGCAGATACGCAGTATTTT
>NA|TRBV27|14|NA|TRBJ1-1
CASSLGGGYTEAFF
TGTGCCAGCAGTTTGGGGGGAGGGTACACTGAAGCTTTCTTT
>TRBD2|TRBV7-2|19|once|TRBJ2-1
CASSLGLAGASVGYNEQFF
TGTGCCAGCAGCTTGGGGCTAGCGGGTGCCTCGGTCGGTTACAATGAGCAGTTCTTC
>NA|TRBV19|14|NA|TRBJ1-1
CASTSLDGLSEAFF
TGTGCCAGTACCTCTTTAGACGGACTCTCTGAAGCTTTCTTT
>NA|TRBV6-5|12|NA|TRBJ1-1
CASRQLNTEAFF
TGTGCCAGCAGACAGCTGAACACTGAAGCTTTCTTT
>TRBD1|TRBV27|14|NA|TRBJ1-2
CASSLGQGASGYTF
TGTGCCAGCAGTTTGGGGCAGGGGGCCAGTGGCTACACCTTC
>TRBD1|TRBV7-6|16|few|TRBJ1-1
CASSLLSRQGATEAFF
TGTGCCAGCAGCTTATTGAGTAGACAGGGGGCCACTGAAGCTTTCTTT
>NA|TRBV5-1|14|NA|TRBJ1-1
CASSLRPEERKAFF
TGCGCCAGCAGCTTAAGGCCCGAAGAACGGAAAGCTTTCTTT
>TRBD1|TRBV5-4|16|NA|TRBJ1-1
CASSLGGQGGKLEAFF
TGTGCCAGCAGCTTGGGAGGACAGGGGGGGAAACTTGAAGCTTTCTTT
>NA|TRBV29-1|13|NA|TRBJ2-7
CSVTGGEYYEQYF
TGCAGCGTTACAGGGGGGGAATACTACGAGCAGTACTTC
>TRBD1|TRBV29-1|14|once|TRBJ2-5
CSVAGTGGQETQYF
TGCAGCGTTGCCGGGACAGGGGGCCAAGAGACCCAGTACTTC
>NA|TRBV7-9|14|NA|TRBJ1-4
CASSLGPINEKLFF
TGTGCCAGCAGCTTAGGACCGATTAATGAAAAACTGTTTTTT
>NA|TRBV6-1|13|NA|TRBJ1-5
CASSEGVNQPQHF
TGTGCCAGCAGTGAAGGGGTCAATCAGCCCCAGCATTTT
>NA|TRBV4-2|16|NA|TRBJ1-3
CASSQDAVKAGNTIYF
TGTGCCAGCAGCCAAGATGCGGTTAAGGCTGGAAACACCATATATTTT
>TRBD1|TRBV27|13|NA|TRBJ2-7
CASSSQGRWEQYF
TGTGCCAGCAGTTCACAGGGGCGCTGGGAGCAGTACTTC
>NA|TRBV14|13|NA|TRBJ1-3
CASRIFSGNTIYF
TGTGCCAGCAGAATATTTTCTGGAAACACCATATATTTT
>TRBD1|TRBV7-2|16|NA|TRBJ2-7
CASSLSGTGGKYEQYF
TGTGCCAGCAGCTTATCCGGGACAGGGGGCAAGTACGAGCAGTACTTC
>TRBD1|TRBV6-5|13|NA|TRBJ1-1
CASSLTGDTEAFF
TGTGCCAGCAGTCTAACAGGGGACACTGAAGCTTTCTTT
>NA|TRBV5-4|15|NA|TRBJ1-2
CASSLKAGANYGYTF
TGTGCCAGCAGCTTGAAGGCAGGAGCTAACTATGGCTACACCTTC
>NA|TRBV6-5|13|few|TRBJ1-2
CASSYEGYRGYTF
TGTGCCAGCAGTTATGAAGGGTATCGAGGCTACACCTTC
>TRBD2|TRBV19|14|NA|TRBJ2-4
CASSRREAKNIQYF
TGTGCCAGTAGTCGGCGGGAGGCCAAAAACATTCAGTACTTC
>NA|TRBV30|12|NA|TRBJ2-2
CAWNKNTGELFF
TGTGCCTGGAATAAGAACACCGGGGAGCTGTTTTTT
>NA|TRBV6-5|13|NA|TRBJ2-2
CASSLGNSRELFF
TGTGCCAGCAGTTTAGGGAATAGCAGGGAGCTGTTTTTT
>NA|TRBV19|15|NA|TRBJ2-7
CASSIRWSQDYEQYF
TGTGCCAGTAGTATACGCTGGTCCCAGGACTACGAGCAGTACTTC
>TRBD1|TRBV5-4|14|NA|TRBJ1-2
CASSLAGTANGYTF
TGTGCCAGCAGCTTAGCCGGGACAGCAAATGGCTACACCTTC
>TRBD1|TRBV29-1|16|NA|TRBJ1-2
CSVEELGQGERYGYTF
TGCAGCGTTGAAGAACTGGGGCAGGGGGAGCGGTATGGCTACACCTTC
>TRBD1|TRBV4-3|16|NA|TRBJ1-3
CASSQEGQGVGNTIYF
TGCGCCAGCAGCCAAGAAGGGCAGGGGGTAGGAAACACCATATATTTT
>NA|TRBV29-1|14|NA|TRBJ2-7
CSVLGQGGVYEQYF
TGCAGCGTCTTAGGACAGGGAGGGGTATACGAGCAGTACTTC
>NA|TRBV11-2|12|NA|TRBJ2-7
CASSFGSYEQYF
TGTGCCAGCAGCTTCGGTTCCTACGAGCAGTACTTC
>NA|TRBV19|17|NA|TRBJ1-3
CASSIEVQRFSGNTIYF
TGTGCCAGTAGTATAGAGGTTCAGCGGTTCTCTGGAAACACCATATATTTT
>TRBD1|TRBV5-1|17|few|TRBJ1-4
CASSPGQGFPQNEKLFF
TGCGCCAGCAGCCCGGGACAGGGTTTCCCACAAAATGAAAAACTGTTTTTT
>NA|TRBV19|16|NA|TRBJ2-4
CASSFLTGIAKNIQYF
TGTGCCAGTAGTTTTCTGACAGGAATTGCCAAAAACATTCAGTACTTC
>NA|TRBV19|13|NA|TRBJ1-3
CASSDSYGNTIYF
TGTGCCAGTAGCGACAGTTATGGAAACACCATATATTTT
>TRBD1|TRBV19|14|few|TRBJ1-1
CASTETGEDTEAFF
TGTGCCAGTACCGAGACAGGGGAAGACACTGAAGCTTTCTTT
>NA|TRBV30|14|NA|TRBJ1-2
CAWSVLRDSGGYTF
TGTGCCTGGAGTGTACTAAGGGACTCGGGTGGCTACACCTTC
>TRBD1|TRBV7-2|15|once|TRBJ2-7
CASSFAGQGGYEQYF
TGTGCCAGCAGCTTTGCCGGACAGGGGGGTTACGAGCAGTACTTC
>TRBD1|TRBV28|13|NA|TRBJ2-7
CASSRTGGYEQYF
TGTGCCAGCAGCAGGACAGGAGGCTACGAGCAGTACTTC
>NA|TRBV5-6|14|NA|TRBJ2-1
CASSLGTIYNEQFF
TGTGCCAGCAGCTTGGGGACCATCTACAATGAGCAGTTCTTC
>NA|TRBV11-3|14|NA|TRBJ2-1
CASSLGGTDNEQFF
TGTGCCAGCAGCTTAGGCGGAACTGACAATGAGCAGTTCTTC
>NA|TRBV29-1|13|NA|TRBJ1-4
CSGQSATNEKLFF
TGCAGCGGCCAGAGCGCAACTAATGAAAAACTGTTTTTT
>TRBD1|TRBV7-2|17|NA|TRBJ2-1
CASSLVGTGGSYNEQFF
TGTGCCAGCAGCTTAGTCGGGACAGGGGGCTCCTACAATGAGCAGTTCTTC
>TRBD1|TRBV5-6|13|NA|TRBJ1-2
CASRGQGIYGYTF
TGTGCCAGCAGGGGACAGGGGATATATGGCTACACCTTC
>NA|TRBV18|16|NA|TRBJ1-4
CASSASQGLRGEKLFF
TGTGCCAGCTCAGCGTCCCAGGGACTAAGAGGGGAAAAACTGTTTTTT
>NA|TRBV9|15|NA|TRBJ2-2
CASSVGGDQTGELFF
TGTGCCAGCAGCGTAGGAGGGGATCAAACCGGGGAGCTGTTTTTT
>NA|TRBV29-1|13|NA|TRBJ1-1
CSVEGQMNTEAFF
TGCAGCGTTGAGGGACAAATGAACACTGAAGCTTTCTTT
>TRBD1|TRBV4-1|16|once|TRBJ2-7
CASSLSLRDRGHEQYF
TGCGCCAGCAGCCTTAGCCTCCGGGACAGGGGGCACGAGCAGTACTTC
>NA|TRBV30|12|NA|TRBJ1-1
CAWSNTATEAFF
TGTGCCTGGAGTAATACAGCCACTGAAGCTTTCTTT
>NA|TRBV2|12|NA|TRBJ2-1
CASAGPNNEQFF
TGTGCCAGCGCGGGGCCAAACAATGAGCAGTTCTTC
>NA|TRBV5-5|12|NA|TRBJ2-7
CASSLDAYEQYF
TGTGCCAGCAGCCTGGACGCATACGAGCAGTACTTC
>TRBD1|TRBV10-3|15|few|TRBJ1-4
CAISDPGQGDEKLFF
TGTGCCATCAGTGACCCGGGACAGGGGGATGAAAAACTGTTTTTT
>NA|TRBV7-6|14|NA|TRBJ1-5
CASSETGPGQPQHF
TGTGCCAGCAGCGAAACAGGGCCGGGCCAGCCCCAGCATTTT